The rows below give T cell receptor beta chains drawn from one sample of a study of CD8 T cells in ankylosing spondylitis. From the 5' RACE reads, TCRdb called clonotypes with MiXCR, one entry per CDR3 protein. The sample yields about 130,000 distinct CDR3 sequences, more than 9.5% seen once. The sample was blood, either unsorted or a sorted T cell fraction (not recorded which). Receptors originate from a female donor with ankylosing spondylitis or in good health (not recorded which). Both conserved end residues are part of each CDR3. A D gene is named only where the DNA matches it firmly. A clone size is listed for some rows: how often the clone was seen (once, few, many), or a class if it is expanded.

TRBJ2-4 TRBV20-1 many . 13 CSVSGLAKNIQYF TGCAGTGTAAGCGGGTTAGCCAAAAACATTCAGTACTTC
TRBJ2-1 TRBV19 many . 16 CASSAPILTSYNEQFF TGTGCCAGTAGTGCCCCCATACTGACCTCCTACAATGAGCAGTTCTTC
TRBJ2-1 TRBV15 many TRBD1 15 CATSRVRGQYNEQFF TGTGCCACCAGCAGAGTCAGGGGGCAGTACAATGAGCAGTTCTTC
TRBJ2-5 TRBV6-5 many . 11 CASSSLKAQYF TGTGCCAGCAGTTCGCTCAAGGCCCAGTACTTC
TRBJ2-7 TRBV27 many TRBD1 16 CASSPGTGRSSYEQYF TGTGCCAGCAGTCCGGGGACAGGACGATCCTCCTACGAGCAGTACTTC
TRBJ1-2 TRBV29-1 many . 14 CSVAGTRTNYGYTF TGCAGCGTAGCAGGGACTCGGACTAACTATGGCTACACCTTC
TRBJ1-5 TRBV7-8 many . 10 CASSGQPQHF TGTGCCAGCAGTGGACAGCCCCAGCATTTT
TRBJ2-1 TRBV5-1 many . 16 CASSSDPVRYYNEQFF TGCGCCAGCAGCTCCGACCCGGTACGATACTACAATGAGCAGTTCTTC
TRBJ1-2 TRBV14 many . 15 CASSQALGGHYGYTF TGTGCCAGCAGCCAAGCTCTGGGGGGCCACTATGGCTACACCTTC
TRBJ2-1 TRBV6-7 many . 11 CARLSGHEQFF TGTGCCAGACTTTCAGGGCATGAGCAGTTCTTC
TRBJ1-2 TRBV5-1 many . 13 CASSLGESYGYTF TGCGCCAGCAGTTTGGGAGAGAGCTATGGCTACACCTTC
TRBJ1-2 TRBV28 many TRBD1 17 CASSSPGQGVPNYGYTF TGTGCCAGCAGTTCTCCGGGACAGGGGGTTCCTAACTATGGCTACACCTTC
TRBJ2-5 TRBV20-1 many . 10 CSAEAGTQYF TGCAGTGCTGAAGCGGGGACCCAGTACTTC
TRBJ1-5 TRBV6-5 many . 15 CASSWQEGVYQPQHF TGTGCCAGCAGTTGGCAGGAGGGGGTTTATCAGCCCCAGCATTTT
TRBJ1-5 TRBV20-1 many . 15 CSARDLGRRDQPQHF TGCAGTGCTAGAGATCTGGGCAGGCGAGATCAGCCCCAGCATTTT
TRBJ2-1 TRBV4-1 many . 13 CASSQPLGNEQFF TGCGCCAGCAGCCAACCCTTAGGCAATGAGCAGTTCTTC
TRBJ2-6 TRBV7-9 many . 13 CASSFGGANVLTF TGTGCCAGCAGCTTTGGAGGGGCCAACGTCCTGACTTTC
TRBJ1-3 TRBV3-1 . . 12 CASSQPGNTIYF TGTGCCAGCAGCCAACCGGGAAACACCATATATTTT
TRBJ1-3 TRBV5-1 . TRBD1 16 CASSLETDRGSRTIYF TGCGCCAGCAGCTTGGAGACCGACAGGGGATCCCGGACCATATATTTT
TRBJ2-5 TRBV28 . TRBD1 13 CASNLGQGETQYF TGTGCCAGCAACCTCGGACAGGGAGAGACCCAGTACTTC
TRBJ2-2 TRBV20-1 many . 12 CSAQEGPGELFF TGCAGTGCCCAGGAGGGGCCCGGGGAGCTGTTTTTT
TRBJ2-1 TRBV10-3 many TRBD2 15 CAISATSGRTVEQFF TGTGCCATCAGTGCCACTAGCGGGAGAACGGTTGAGCAGTTCTTC
TRBJ1-1 TRBV11-2 many . 13 CASSPGIATEAFF TGTGCCAGCAGCCCAGGGATAGCCACTGAAGCTTTCTTT
TRBJ1-3 TRBV5-8 many TRBD1 15 CASSLGTDREGTIYF TGTGCCAGCAGCTTGGGGACGGACAGGGAAGGAACCATATATTTT
TRBJ2-2 TRBV9 . TRBD2 15 CASSKTSGNTGELFF TGTGCCAGCTCCAAGACTAGCGGAAACACCGGGGAGCTGTTTTTT
TRBJ2-1 TRBV7-9 many . 15 CASSYPTSSYNEQFF TGTGCCAGCAGCTACCCTACAAGCTCCTACAATGAGCAGTTCTTC
TRBJ1-5 TRBV21-1 many . 16 CASSPCRDLSNQPQHF TGTGCCAGCAGCCCCTGCCGGGACTTAAGCAATCAGCCCCAGCATTTT
TRBJ1-1 TRBV5-1 many . 14 CASSLLRAGTEAFF TGCGCCAGCAGCTTGTTGAGGGCAGGGACTGAAGCTTTCTTT
TRBJ2-7 TRBV7-2 many TRBD2 14 CASRERGGSYEQYF TGTGCCAGCAGGGAGCGGGGGGGCTCCTACGAGCAGTACTTC
TRBJ2-1 TRBV3-1 . TRBD2 17 CASSKQVLAGRYNEQFF TGTGCCAGCAGCAAGCAGGTACTAGCGGGCCGCTACAATGAGCAGTTCTTC
TRBJ1-5 TRBV6-5 . . 13 CAIKDRYYGPQHF TGTGCCATCAAAGACAGGTATTACGGGCCCCAGCATTTT
TRBJ1-5 TRBV20-1 few . 15 CSARDRSRSNQPQHF TGCAGTGCTAGAGATAGATCGAGGAGCAATCAGCCCCAGCATTTT
TRBJ2-1 TRBV7-6 many . 15 CASSLLYSPYNEQFF TGTGCCAGCAGCTTACTCTACAGTCCCTACAATGAGCAGTTCTTC
TRBJ1-1 TRBV10-2 many . 14 CASSGYRLNTEAFF TGCGCCAGCAGTGGATACAGACTGAACACTGAAGCTTTCTTT
TRBJ1-5 TRBV2 many . 13 CASSGPYNQPQHF TGTGCCAGCAGTGGGCCCTACAATCAGCCCCAGCATTTT
TRBJ2-3 TRBV12-3/TRBV12-4 many TRBD2 15 CASSLGLAGGDTQYF TGTGCCAGCAGTTTGGGACTAGCGGGGGGAGATACGCAGTATTTT
TRBJ2-3 TRBV5-1 many . 15 CASRTDRFSVDTQYF TGCGCCAGCAGAACAGACAGATTTTCAGTAGATACGCAGTATTTT
TRBJ2-1 TRBV11-2 many . 11 CASSHPYEQFF TGTGCCAGCAGTCACCCTTATGAGCAGTTCTTC
TRBJ1-4 TRBV9 many . 16 CASSPFIRDNNEKLFF TGTGCCAGCAGCCCCTTCATCCGGGACAATAATGAAAAACTGTTTTTT
TRBJ1-4 TRBV4-1 once . 16 CTSSQDRGTANEKLFF TGCACCAGCAGCCAAGATCGGGGGACGGCTAATGAAAAACTGTTTTTT
TRBJ2-3 TRBV5-1 many . 15 CASSPEEESTDTQYF TGCGCCAGCAGCCCGGAGGAGGAAAGCACAGATACGCAGTATTTT
TRBJ2-1 TRBV11-2 . . 12 CASSFHSPEQFF TGTGCCAGCAGCTTCCACAGTCCTGAGCAGTTCTTC
TRBJ1-3 TRBV28 . . 19 CASTGKEQLKGIRRNTIYF TGTGCCAGCACTGGGAAGGAACAGCTCAAGGGGATTCGACGAAACACCATATATTTT
TRBJ1-1 TRBV7-9 many . 14 CASSPHREGTEAFF TGTGCCAGCAGCCCGCACAGGGAGGGCACTGAAGCTTTCTTT
TRBJ2-5 TRBV6-1 many TRBD2 16 CASSNGGTSGQETQYF TGTGCCAGCAGCAACGGAGGGACTAGCGGCCAAGAGACCCAGTACTTC